This T cell receptor (beta chain) was retrieved from a study of post-analysis software for immune sequencing data. Study-wide findings and caveats: In patients, TRBV5-6, TRBV5-1 and TRBV20-1 belonged to about five TRBV segments found more frequently than in controls.

Regarding this clonotype: Its matching antigen is unknown.

Unique molecular identifiers featured in each of the TCR beta cDNA libraries. TCRdb reanalysed the PCR reads using MiXCR and keeps one entry per CDR3 protein. The sample lists about 800,000 distinct CDR3 sequences, roughly 30% occurring once. V shed 6 bases, J shed 8 bases, and the junction held 6 bases outside the gene matches. Germline V CDR1 and CDR2: MNHNS, SASEGT. This CDR3 is 14 amino acids long. The receptor's source is a girl aged 5 to 17 with multiple sclerosis. The chain recombines TRBV6-1 with TRBJ1-6; 8 bases agree with TRBD1. The sequenced material came from blood. The CDR3 DNA sequence: TGTGCCAGCAGGACGGGACAGGAGGATTCACCCCTCCACTTT. It encodes CASRTGQEDSPLHF.